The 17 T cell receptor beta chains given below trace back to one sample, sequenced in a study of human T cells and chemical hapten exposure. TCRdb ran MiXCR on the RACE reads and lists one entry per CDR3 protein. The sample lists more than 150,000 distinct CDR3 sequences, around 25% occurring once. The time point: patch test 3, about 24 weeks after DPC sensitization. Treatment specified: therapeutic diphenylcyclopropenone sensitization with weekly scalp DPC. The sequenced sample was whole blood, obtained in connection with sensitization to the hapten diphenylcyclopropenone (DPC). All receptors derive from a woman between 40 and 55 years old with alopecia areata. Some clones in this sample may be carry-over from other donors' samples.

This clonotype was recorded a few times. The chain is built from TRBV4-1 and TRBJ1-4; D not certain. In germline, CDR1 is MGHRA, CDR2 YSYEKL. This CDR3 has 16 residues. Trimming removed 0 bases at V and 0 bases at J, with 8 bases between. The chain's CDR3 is CASSQDSGATNEKLFF. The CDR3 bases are TGCGCCAGCAGCCAAGATTCGGGAGCAACTAATGAAAAACTGTTTTTT.

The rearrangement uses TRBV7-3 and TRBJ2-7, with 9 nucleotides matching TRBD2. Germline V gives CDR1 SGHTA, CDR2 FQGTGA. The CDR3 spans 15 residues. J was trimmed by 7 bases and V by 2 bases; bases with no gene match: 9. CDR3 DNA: TGTGCCAGCAGCTTAGAGCCTGCGCTAGCGGGAGAGCAGTACTTC. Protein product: CASSLEPALAGEQYF.

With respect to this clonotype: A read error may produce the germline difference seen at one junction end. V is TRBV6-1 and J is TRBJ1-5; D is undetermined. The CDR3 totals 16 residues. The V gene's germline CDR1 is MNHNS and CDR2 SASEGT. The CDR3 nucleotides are TGTGCCAGCAGTGAAGCGATCATCTCCAATTATCAGTCCCAGCATTTT. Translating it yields CASSEAIISNYQSQHF.

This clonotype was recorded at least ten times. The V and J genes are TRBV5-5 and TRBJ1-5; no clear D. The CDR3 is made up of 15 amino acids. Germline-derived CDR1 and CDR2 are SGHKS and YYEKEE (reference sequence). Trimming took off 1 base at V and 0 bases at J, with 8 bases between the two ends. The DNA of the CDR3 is TGTGCCAGCAGCTTGTACTGGGATAGCAATCAGCCCCAGCATTTT. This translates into CASSLYWDSNQPQHF.

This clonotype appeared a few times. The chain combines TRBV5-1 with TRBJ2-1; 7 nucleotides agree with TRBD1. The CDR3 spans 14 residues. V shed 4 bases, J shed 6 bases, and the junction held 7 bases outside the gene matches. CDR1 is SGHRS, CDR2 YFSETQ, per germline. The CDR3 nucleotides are TGCGCCAGCAGCGTGGGGACAGTTCTCAATGAGCAGTTCTTC. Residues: CASSVGTVLNEQFF.

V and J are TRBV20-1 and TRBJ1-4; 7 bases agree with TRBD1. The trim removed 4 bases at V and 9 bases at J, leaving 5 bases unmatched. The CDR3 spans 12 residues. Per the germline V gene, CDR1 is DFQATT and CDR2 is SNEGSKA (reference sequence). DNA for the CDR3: TGCAGTGCTATCCGGGACAGCCAAAAACTGTTTTTT. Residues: CSAIRDSQKLFF.

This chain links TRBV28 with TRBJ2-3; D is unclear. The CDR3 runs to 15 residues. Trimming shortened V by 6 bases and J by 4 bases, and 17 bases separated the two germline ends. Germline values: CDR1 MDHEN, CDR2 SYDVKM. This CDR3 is CASRSPEKGPDTQYF. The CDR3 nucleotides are TGTGCCAGCAGATCCCCAGAGAAAGGGCCAGATACGCAGTATTTT.

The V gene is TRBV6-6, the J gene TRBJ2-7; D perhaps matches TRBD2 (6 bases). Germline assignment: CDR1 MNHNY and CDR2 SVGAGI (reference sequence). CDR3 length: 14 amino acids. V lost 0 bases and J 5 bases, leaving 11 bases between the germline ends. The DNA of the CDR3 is TGTGCCAGCAGTTACTCGACTAGAGAGGACGAGCAGTACTTC. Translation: CASSYSTREDEQYF.

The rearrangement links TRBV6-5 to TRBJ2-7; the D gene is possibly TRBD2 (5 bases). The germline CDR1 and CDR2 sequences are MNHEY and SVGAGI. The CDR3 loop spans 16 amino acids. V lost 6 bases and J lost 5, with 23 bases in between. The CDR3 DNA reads TGTGCCAGCAGGGTCGTGAGAGGGCTAGGAGCAGACGAGCAGTACTTC. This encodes CASRVVRGLGADEQYF.

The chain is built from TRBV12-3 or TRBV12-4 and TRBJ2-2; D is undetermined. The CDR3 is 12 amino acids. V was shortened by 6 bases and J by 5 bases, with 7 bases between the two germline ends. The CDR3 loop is CASSPRTGELFF. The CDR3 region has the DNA TGTGCCAGCAGCCCAAGAACCGGGGAGCTGTTTTTT.

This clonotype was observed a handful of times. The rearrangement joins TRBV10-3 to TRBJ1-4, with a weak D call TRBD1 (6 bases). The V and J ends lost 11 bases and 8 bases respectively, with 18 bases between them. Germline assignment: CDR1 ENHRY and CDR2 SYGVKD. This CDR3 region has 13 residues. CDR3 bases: TGTGCCGTAAGGGGGGCAGGATTGGAAAAACTGTTTTTT. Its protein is CAVRGAGLEKLFF.

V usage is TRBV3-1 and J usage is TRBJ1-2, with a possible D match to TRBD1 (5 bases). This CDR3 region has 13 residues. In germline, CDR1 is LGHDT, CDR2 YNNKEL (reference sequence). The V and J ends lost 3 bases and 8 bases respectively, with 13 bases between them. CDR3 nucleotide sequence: TGTGCCAGCAGCCAGGGACCGTCTTACGGCTACACCTTC. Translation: CASSQGPSYGYTF.

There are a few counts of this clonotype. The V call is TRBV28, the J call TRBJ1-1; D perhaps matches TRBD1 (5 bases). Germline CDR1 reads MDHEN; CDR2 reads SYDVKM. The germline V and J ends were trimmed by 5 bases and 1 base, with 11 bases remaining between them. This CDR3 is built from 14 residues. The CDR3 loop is CASSGQGWNTEAFF. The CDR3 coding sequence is TGTGCCAGCAGTGGGCAGGGTTGGAACACTGAAGCTTTCTTT.

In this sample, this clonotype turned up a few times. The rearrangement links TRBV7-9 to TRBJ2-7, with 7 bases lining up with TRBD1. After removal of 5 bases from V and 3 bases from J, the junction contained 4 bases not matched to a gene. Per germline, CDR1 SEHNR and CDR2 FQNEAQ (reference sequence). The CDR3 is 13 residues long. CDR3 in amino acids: CASSMGQFYEQYF. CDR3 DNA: TGTGCCAGCAGCATGGGACAGTTCTACGAGCAGTACTTC.

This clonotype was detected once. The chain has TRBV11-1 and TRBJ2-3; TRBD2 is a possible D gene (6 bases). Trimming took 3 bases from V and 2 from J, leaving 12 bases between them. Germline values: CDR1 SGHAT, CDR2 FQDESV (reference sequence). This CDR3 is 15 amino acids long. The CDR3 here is CASSLGAGTTDTQYF. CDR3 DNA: TGTGCCAGCAGCTTGGGTGCGGGGACCACAGATACGCAGTATTTT.

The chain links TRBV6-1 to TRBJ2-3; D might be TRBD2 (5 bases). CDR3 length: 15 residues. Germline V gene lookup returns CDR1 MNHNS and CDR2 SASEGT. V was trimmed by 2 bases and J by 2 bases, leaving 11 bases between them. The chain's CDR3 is CASSERAGTTDTQYF. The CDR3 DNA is TGTGCCAGCAGTGAACGGGCGGGCACCACAGATACGCAGTATTTT.

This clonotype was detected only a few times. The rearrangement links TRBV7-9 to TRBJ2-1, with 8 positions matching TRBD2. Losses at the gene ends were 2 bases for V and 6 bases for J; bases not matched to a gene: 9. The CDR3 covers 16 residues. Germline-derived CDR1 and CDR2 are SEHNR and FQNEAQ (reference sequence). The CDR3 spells CASSLTPEREFNEQFF. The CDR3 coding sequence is TGTGCCAGCAGCTTAACTCCGGAGCGGGAGTTCAATGAGCAGTTCTTC.